The source of this T cell receptor beta chain is a study of T cells expressing NK-cell markers. Study information: Just one sequenced donor of eight was HCMV-seronegative, while seven were seropositive.

TCRdb re-called the 5' RACE reads, yielding one record per CDR3 amino acid sequence without DNA. The repertoire table contains fewer than 400,000 distinct CDR3 sequences. CDR1 is MNHEY, CDR2 SVGAGI, per germline. CDR3 length: 16 amino acids. The specimen was blood T cells: a sorted CD56 or NKG2C T cell subset, CD4+ or CD8+ T cells, or bulk PBMC T cells (not recorded which). This chain connects TRBV6-5 to TRBJ1-6. The receptor was derived from a man aged 18-75 years in good health. CDR3 in amino acids: CASSYQGGGYNSPLHF.